A selection of T cell receptor beta chains follows, all from one sample in a study of blood T cell repertoires in COVID-19. Produced via immunoSEQ multiplex PCR; TCRdb's table is partial and in-frame only. The sample shows 190,000 or so clones, around nine tenths of them seen only once. Sequenced: PBMCs or T cells enriched from blood (not recorded which). The receptors were gathered from a woman aged 25 to 39 who had been exposed to COVID-19. Each CDR3 is given with its conserved first and last residue. The D gene is left open where the match is weak. Size is stated for part of the rows, as once, few or many counts, or as a class when the clone is expanded.

clone_size,v_call,d_call,j_call,cdr3_aa,cdr3_nt
-,TRBV3-1/TRBV3-2,-,TRBJ1-6,CASSFVPGKSSPLHF,TGTGCCAGCAGCTTCGTCCCGGGTAAGAGTTCACCCCTCCACTTT
-,TRBV4-1,-,TRBJ1-6,CASSQDWEDSPLHF,TGCGCCAGCAGCCAAGATTGGGAGGATTCACCCCTCCACTTT
few,TRBV19,-,TRBJ1-6,CASSSTPRVSYNSPLHF,TGTGCCAGTAGTTCAACTCCCAGGGTATCCTATAATTCACCCCTCCACTTT
-,TRBV5-1,-,TRBJ2-1,CASSALASSSRNEQFF,TGCGCCAGCAGCGCCCTAGCTAGTTCTAGCAGGAATGAGCAGTTCTTC
-,TRBV7-9,TRBD1,TRBJ2-7,CASSPRGPDRVPYEQYF,TGTGCCAGCAGCCCCCGGGGCCCGGACAGGGTCCCCTACGAGCAGTACTTC
-,TRBV2,TRBD1,TRBJ1-5,CASREGTGGGQPQHF,TGTGCCAGCAGAGAGGGGACAGGGGGCGGTCAGCCCCAGCATTTT
-,TRBV18,-,TRBJ1-1,CASSPLAPGQYTEAFF,TGTGCCAGCTCACCCCTCGCGCCAGGCCAGTACACTGAAGCTTTCTTT
-,TRBV10-3,TRBD1,TRBJ1-5,CAISEGDRGNQPQHF,TGTGCCATCAGTGAAGGTGACAGGGGTAATCAGCCCCAGCATTTT
-,TRBV15,TRBD2,TRBJ2-1,CATSRGGTSGYNEQFF,TGTGCCACCAGCAGAGGTGGGACTAGCGGGTACAATGAGCAGTTCTTC
-,TRBV3-1/TRBV3-2,-,TRBJ2-7,CASSRPGLKRGEQYF,TGTGCCAGCAGCCGACCGGGCCTCAAAAGGGGAGAGCAGTACTTC
-,TRBV5-6,-,TRBJ1-5,CASSLVGGPNNQPQHF,TGTGCCAGCAGCTTGGTTGGTGGGCCCAACAATCAGCCCCAGCATTTT
-,TRBV7-9,-,TRBJ1-6,CASSMTVDNSPLHF,TGTGCCAGCAGCATGACAGTAGATAATTCACCCCTCCACTTT
-,TRBV9,TRBD1,TRBJ1-1,CASSVIQGEGNTEAFF,TGTGCCAGCAGCGTAATTCAGGGGGAAGGGAACACTGAAGCTTTCTTT
-,TRBV19,TRBD1,TRBJ1-3,CASSIVTGSSGNTIYF,TGTGCCAGTAGTATTGTGACAGGGAGCTCCGGAAACACCATATATTTT
-,TRBV24-1,TRBD2,TRBJ2-1,CATSDSGTRLAFF,TGTGCCACCAGTGATTCCGGGACTAGATTGGCGTTCTTC
-,TRBV27,-,TRBJ1-6,CASSYSIYSPLHF,TGTGCCAGCAGTTACAGTATCTATTCACCCCTCCACTTT
-,TRBV19,-,TRBJ2-7,CASSAGRGPPNEQYF,TGTGCCAGTAGTGCCGGCAGGGGTCCCCCCAACGAGCAGTACTTC
-,TRBV11-2,TRBD2,TRBJ2-1,CASSLGGGEQFF,TGTGCCAGCAGCTTAGGCGGGGGGGAGCAGTTCTTC
-,TRBV5-4,-,TRBJ2-7,CASSLGPEQYF,TGTGCCAGCAGCTTGGGGCCCGAGCAGTACTTC
few,TRBV4-1,TRBD1,TRBJ2-1,CASSQLPGQGIYEQFF,TGCGCCAGCAGCCAACTTCCGGGACAGGGAATTTATGAGCAGTTCTTC
-,TRBV6-6,-,TRBJ1-3,CASGTAGNTIYF,TGTGCCAGCGGTACTGCTGGAAACACCATATATTTT
-,TRBV15,-,TRBJ1-2,CATSRDSGIYGYTF,TGTGCCACCAGCAGAGACAGTGGCATCTATGGCTACACCTTC
-,TRBV6-5,-,TRBJ2-7,CASSYSFSDKKNEQYF,TGTGCCAGCAGTTACTCTTTTTCCGACAAAAAAAACGAGCAGTACTTC
-,TRBV18,-,TRBJ1-6,CASSPFGDNSPLHF,TGTGCCAGCTCACCATTCGGAGACAATTCACCCCTCCACTTT
-,TRBV6-4,TRBD2,TRBJ2-3,CASSPRAGGTDTQYF,TGTGCCAGCAGCCCCAGGGCGGGGGGAACAGATACGCAGTATTTT
-,TRBV29-1,-,TRBJ2-5,CSVENKRRETQYF,TGCAGCGTGGAGAACAAAAGGAGGGAGACCCAGTACTTC
-,TRBV11-3,-,TRBJ1-2,CASSAMGQRMGGYTF,TGTGCCAGCAGCGCTATGGGGCAAAGAATGGGTGGCTACACCTTC
-,TRBV12-5,TRBD2,TRBJ2-7,CASGLVLGAGGTYEQYF,TGTGCTAGTGGTTTGGTACTGGGAGCGGGGGGGACCTACGAGCAGTACTTC
-,TRBV19,TRBD1,TRBJ1-4,CASSTTGTGGVGTNEKLFF,TGTGCCAGTAGTACAACCGGGACAGGGGGCGTAGGGACTAATGAAAAACTGTTTTTT
-,TRBV10-1,TRBD2,TRBJ2-7,CATGGAPTYEQYF,TGCGCCACCGGGGGGGCGCCGACCTACGAGCAGTACTTC
-,TRBV30,-,TRBJ2-2,CAWRKRGTGELFF,TGTGCCTGGAGAAAAAGGGGAACCGGGGAGCTGTTTTTT
-,TRBV9,TRBD1,TRBJ2-5,CASSVGHVTGGVETQYF,TGTGCCAGCAGCGTGGGGCACGTGACAGGGGGTGTCGAGACCCAGTACTTC
-,TRBV9,-,TRBJ2-2,CASSPYTGELFF,TGTGCCAGCAGCCCCTATACCGGGGAGCTGTTTTTT
-,TRBV5-6,-,TRBJ1-3,CASSPTSGSGNTIYF,TGTGCCAGCAGCCCGACATCTGGCTCTGGAAACACCATATATTTT
-,TRBV6-5,TRBD1,TRBJ1-1,CATLTGRNTEAFF,TGTGCCACTCTGACAGGGAGGAACACTGAAGCTTTCTTT
-,TRBV12-5,-,TRBJ2-1,CASGFSQAGRTGAYNEQFF,TGTGCTAGTGGTTTTTCACAGGCAGGCCGAACTGGCGCCTACAATGAGCAGTTCTTC
-,TRBV5-4,TRBD1,TRBJ2-7,CASSWDSSYEQYF,TGTGCCAGCAGCTGGGACAGCTCCTACGAGCAGTACTTC
-,TRBV7-6,-,TRBJ2-7,CASSPTGILNSYEQYF,TGTGCCAGCAGCCCAACCGGGATCCTAAACTCATACGAGCAGTACTTC
-,TRBV2,-,TRBJ1-2,CASRNHGDPGVPYTF,TGTGCCAGCAGAAATCATGGGGACCCGGGAGTTCCCTACACCTTC
once,TRBV7-3,TRBD1,TRBJ2-7,CASSLGPGTGSYEQYF,TGTGCCAGCAGCTTAGGGCCAGGGACAGGATCCTACGAGCAGTACTTC
-,TRBV19,TRBD1,TRBJ1-5,CASTPTGGGQPQHF,TGTGCCAGTACTCCGACAGGGGGCGGTCAGCCCCAGCATTTT
-,TRBV21-1,-,TRBJ1-4,CASSKTDRESSTNEKLFF,TGTGCCAGCAGCAAGACGGACAGGGAGTCTTCAACTAATGAAAAACTGTTTTTT
-,TRBV4-1,TRBD1,TRBJ2-7,CASSHDAMPGQGFYEQYF,TGCGCCAGCAGCCATGACGCTATGCCGGGACAGGGGTTTTACGAGCAGTACTTC
-,TRBV5-5,-,TRBJ1-2,CASSFEDYYGYTF,TGTGCCAGCAGCTTCGAGGACTACTATGGCTACACCTTC
-,TRBV6-1,-,TRBJ2-6,CASSGGTGYAGANVLTF,TGTGCCAGCAGTGGGGGCACAGGGTATGCTGGGGCCAACGTCCTGACTTTC
-,TRBV5-6,TRBD1,TRBJ2-2,CASSGTGRRTGELFF,TGTGCCAGCAGCGGGACAGGGCGTAGGACCGGGGAGCTGTTTTTT
-,TRBV21-1,-,TRBJ1-5,CASSKIRGREDQPQHF,TGTGCCAGCAGCAAGATTCGAGGCAGGGAGGATCAGCCCCAGCATTTT
-,TRBV25-1,-,TRBJ1-2,CASSGENSLLYGYTF,TGTGCCAGCAGTGGAGAGAATTCTTTGCTCTATGGCTACACCTTC
-,TRBV10-2,-,TRBJ2-5,CASSGWQAQETQYF,TGCGCCAGCAGTGGTTGGCAGGCCCAAGAGACCCAGTACTTC
-,TRBV4-2,-,TRBJ1-4,CASSQSDRAGEKLFF,TGTGCCAGCAGCCAGTCGGACCGTGCGGGAGAAAAACTGTTTTTT
-,TRBV24-1,-,TRBJ1-1,CATSAGGEPVNTEAFF,TGTGCCACCAGTGCCGGAGGGGAGCCAGTGAACACTGAAGCTTTCTTT
-,TRBV11-2,-,TRBJ1-1,CASSFTGSADTEAFF,TGTGCCAGCAGCTTCACAGGTTCGGCGGACACTGAAGCTTTCTTT
-,TRBV2,-,TRBJ2-5,CASRWRETQYF,TGTGCCAGCAGATGGAGAGAGACCCAGTACTTC